Sequencing of this T cell receptor (beta chain) was carried out in a study of shared clonotypes between healthy human individuals. General observations from the study: Naive CD4 clonotypes were shared across a few donors at 4.5% to 6.5%.

Germline assignment: CDR1 SGHNT and CDR2 YYREEE (reference sequence). V shed 3 bases, J shed 5 bases, and the junction held 4 bases outside the gene matches. There are 16 residues in the CDR3. For this clone: Its matching antigen is unknown. Other nucleotide sequences from this sample produce the same CDR3.

Profiled with immunoSEQ multiplex PCR; TCRdb holds only in-frame clones, not every one. The sample lists roughly 2,500,000 clones, 93% seen once, with 0.36% in the top ten. The sequenced sample was naive CD4+ T cells from PBMCs. This sample's subset: CD45RA+ positively selected. This sequence originates from a young man in good health. Some clones in this sample may be carry-over from other donors' samples. The rearrangement uses TRBV5-4 and TRBJ2-5; 16 bases align to TRBD2. Here the CDR3 reads CASSSGLAGGGETQYF. The DNA of the CDR3 is TGTGCCAGCAGCTCGGGACTAGCGGGAGGGGGGGAGACCCAGTACTTC. Variable domain in full (rest from reference TRBV5-4 and TRBJ2-5): ETGVTQSPTHLIKTRGQQVTLRCSSQSGHNTVSWYQQALGQGPQFIFQYYREEENGRGNFPPRFSGLQFPNYSSELNVNALELDDSALYLCASSSGLAGGGETQYFGPGTRLLVL.